This T cell receptor (beta chain) was observed in a study of T-cell reconstitution after alpha-beta-depleted transplantation in children (dated by TCRdb to about 2016). Notes on the research overall: The study quantitatively tracked T-cell immune reconstitution after TCRalphabeta/CD19-depleted allogeneic hematopoietic cell transplantation in children using TCR repertoire profiling.

According to the study, the label for this sample's treatment or condition signals: allogeneic hematopoietic cell transplantation with graft depleted of TCRalphabeta T cells and CD19 B cells. The transplant recipients were children given TCRalphabeta/CD19-depleted allogeneic hematopoietic cell grafts. Study-level results and caveats: The apparently early alphabetaT-cell count recovery about two months after transplant was reportedly dependent on only several hundred rapidly expanded clones derived from non-depleted graft cells. In some patients, the high TCRbeta diversity seen at day 60 was put down to recipient T cells and intrathymic progenitors that had survived conditioning. The frequencies of hyperexpanded clones fell over the following months, and after one year, T-cell counts and TCRbeta diversity were mostly attributed to newly produced T cells.

Points on this clonotype: Its antigen is currently not known. Base-call qualities are not available, and no considerably larger clone is one nucleotide away.

V sheds 7 bases and J sheds 4 bases, leaving 10 bases between their ends. The germline V gene provides CDR1 SNHLY and CDR2 FYNNEI. From its cysteine to its phenylalanine, the CDR3 spans 13 amino acids. Only CDR3 DNA is held: 39 bases, read in frame from base 1. Preparation of the library involved PCR. TCRdb shows the sequencer as Illumina HiSeq 2500. TCR library preparation used molecular barcoding, with unique molecular identifiers applied to normalize quantification of the TCRbeta repertoire. The public sequencing data were trimmed at Q25 with fastp and processed into clonotypes with MiXCR by TCRdb, which kept only in-frame beta chains. Identical CDR3 proteins give one entry, which carries the most common genes and DNA. In all, the sample holds approximately 130,000 distinct CDR3 sequences, and more than 9.5% of those were seen once. Approximately 25% of the sample is held by the ten biggest clonotypes.

This chain joins TRBV2 to TRBJ2-2; a weak D assignment points to TRBD2 (6 bases agree). This clonotype was obtained from a girl under three years old who had a stem cell transplant for combined immunodeficiency, so the T cells may come from the graft donor. The sample consisted of PBMCs, mostly from graft donor cells, taken 180 days after TCRalphabeta/CD19-depleted stem cell transplant. The nucleotide sequence is TGTGCCAGCACGGGGGTGAGCACCGGGGAGCTGTTTTTT. It encodes CASTGVSTGELFF. Where the CDR3 stops, the reference TRBV2 and TRBJ2-2 genes take over; the full variable domain is EPEVTQTPSHQVTQMGQEVILRCVPISNHLYFYWYRQILGQKVEFLVSFYNNEISEKSEIFDDQFSVERPDGSNFTLKIRSTKLEDSAMYFCASTGVSTGELFFGEGSRLTVL.